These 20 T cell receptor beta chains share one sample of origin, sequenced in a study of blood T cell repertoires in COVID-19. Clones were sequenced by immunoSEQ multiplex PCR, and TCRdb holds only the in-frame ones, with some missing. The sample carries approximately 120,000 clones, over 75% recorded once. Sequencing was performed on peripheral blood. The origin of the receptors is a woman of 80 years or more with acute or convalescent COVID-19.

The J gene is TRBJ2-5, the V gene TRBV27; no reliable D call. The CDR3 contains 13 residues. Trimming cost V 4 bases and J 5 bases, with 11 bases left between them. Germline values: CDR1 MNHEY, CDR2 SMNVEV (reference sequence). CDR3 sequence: CASSSAVWETQYF. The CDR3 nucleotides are TGTGCCAGCAGTTCCGCGGTTTGGGAGACCCAGTACTTC.

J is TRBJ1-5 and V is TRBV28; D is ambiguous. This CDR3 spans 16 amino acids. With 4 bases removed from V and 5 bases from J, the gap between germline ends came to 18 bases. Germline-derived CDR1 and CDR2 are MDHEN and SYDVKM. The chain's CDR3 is CASSSPMELRYQPQHF. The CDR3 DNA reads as TGTGCCAGCAGTTCCCCAATGGAGTTGCGATATCAGCCCCAGCATTTT.

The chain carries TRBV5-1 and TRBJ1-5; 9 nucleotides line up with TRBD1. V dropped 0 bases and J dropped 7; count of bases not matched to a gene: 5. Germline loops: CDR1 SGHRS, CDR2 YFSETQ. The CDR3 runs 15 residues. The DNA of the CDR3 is TGCGCCAGCAGCTTGGAGGGACAGGGCGGGCAGCCCCAGCATTTT. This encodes CASSLEGQGGQPQHF.

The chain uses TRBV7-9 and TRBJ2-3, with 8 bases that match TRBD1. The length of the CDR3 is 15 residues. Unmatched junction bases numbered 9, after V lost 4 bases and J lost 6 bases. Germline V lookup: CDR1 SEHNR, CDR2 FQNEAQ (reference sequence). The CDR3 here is CASSSGTGAADTQYF. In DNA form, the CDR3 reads TGTGCCAGCAGCTCCGGGACAGGAGCCGCGGATACGCAGTATTTT.

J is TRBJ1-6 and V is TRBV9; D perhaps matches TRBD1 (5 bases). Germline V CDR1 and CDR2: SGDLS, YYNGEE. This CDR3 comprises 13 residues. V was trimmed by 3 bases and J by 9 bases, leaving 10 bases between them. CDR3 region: CASSALGGSPLHF. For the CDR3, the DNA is TGTGCCAGCAGCGCCCTGGGGGGTTCACCCCTCCACTTT.

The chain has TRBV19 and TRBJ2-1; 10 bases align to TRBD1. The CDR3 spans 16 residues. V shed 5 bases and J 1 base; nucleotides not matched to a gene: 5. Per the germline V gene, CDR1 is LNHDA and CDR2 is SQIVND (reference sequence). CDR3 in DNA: TGTGCCAGTAGTTATACGGGACAGGGGTCCTACAATGAGCAGTTCTTC. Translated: CASSYTGQGSYNEQFF. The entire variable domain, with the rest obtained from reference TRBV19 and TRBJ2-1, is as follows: DGGITQSPKYLFRKEGQNVTLSCEQNLNHDAMYWYRQDPGQGLRLIYYSQIVNDFQKGDIAEGYSVSREKKESFPLTVTSAQKNPTAFYLCASSYTGQGSYNEQFFGPGTRLTVL.

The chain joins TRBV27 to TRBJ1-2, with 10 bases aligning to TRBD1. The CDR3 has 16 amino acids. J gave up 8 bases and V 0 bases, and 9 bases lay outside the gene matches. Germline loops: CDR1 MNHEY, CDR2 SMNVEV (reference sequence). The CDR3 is CASSLSRTGGLGGYTF. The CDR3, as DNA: TGTGCCAGCAGTTTATCCCGGACAGGGGGATTGGGGGGCTACACCTTC.

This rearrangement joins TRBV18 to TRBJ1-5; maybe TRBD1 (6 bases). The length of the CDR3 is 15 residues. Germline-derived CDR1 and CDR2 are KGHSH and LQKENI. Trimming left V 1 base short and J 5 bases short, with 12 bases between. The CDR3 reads CASSPLRQADQPQHF. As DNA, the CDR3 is TGTGCCAGCTCACCACTTCGACAGGCGGATCAGCCCCAGCATTTT.

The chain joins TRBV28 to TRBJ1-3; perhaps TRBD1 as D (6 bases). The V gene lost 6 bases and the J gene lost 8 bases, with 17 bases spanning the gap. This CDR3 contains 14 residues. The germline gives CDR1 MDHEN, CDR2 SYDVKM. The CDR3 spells CASSRLRGGDTIYF. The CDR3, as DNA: TGTGCCAGCAGCCGACTGAGAGGGGGTGACACCATATATTTT.

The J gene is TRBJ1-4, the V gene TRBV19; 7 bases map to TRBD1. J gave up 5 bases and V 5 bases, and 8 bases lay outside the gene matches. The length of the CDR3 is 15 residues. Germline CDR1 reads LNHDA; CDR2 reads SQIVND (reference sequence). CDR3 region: CASSAGTAGNEKLFF. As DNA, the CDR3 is TGTGCCAGTAGTGCTGGGACAGCAGGAAATGAAAAACTGTTTTTT.

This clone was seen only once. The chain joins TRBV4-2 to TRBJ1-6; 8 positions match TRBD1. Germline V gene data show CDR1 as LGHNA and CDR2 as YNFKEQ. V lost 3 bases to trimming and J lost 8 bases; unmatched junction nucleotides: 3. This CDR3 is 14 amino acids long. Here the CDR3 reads CASSHGQGDSPLHF. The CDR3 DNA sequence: TGTGCCAGCAGCCATGGACAGGGAGATTCACCCCTCCACTTT.

The CDR3 spells CASRAGQRNTEAFF. The DNA of the CDR3 is TGTGCCAGTAGGGCGGGACAGCGGAACACTGAAGCTTTCTTT. V usage is TRBV19 and J usage is TRBJ1-1; 7 positions match TRBD1. V shed 6 bases, J shed 1 base, and the junction held 5 bases outside the gene matches. CDR1 and CDR2 (germline): LNHDA, SQIVND (reference sequence). The CDR3 has 14 amino acids.

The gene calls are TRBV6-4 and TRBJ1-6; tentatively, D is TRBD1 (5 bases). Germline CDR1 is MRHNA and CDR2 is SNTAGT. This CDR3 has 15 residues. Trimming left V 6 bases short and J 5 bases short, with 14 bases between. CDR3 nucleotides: TGTGCCAGCAGCGCCACAGGTTTAGATAATTCACCCCTCCACTTT. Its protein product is CASSATGLDNSPLHF.

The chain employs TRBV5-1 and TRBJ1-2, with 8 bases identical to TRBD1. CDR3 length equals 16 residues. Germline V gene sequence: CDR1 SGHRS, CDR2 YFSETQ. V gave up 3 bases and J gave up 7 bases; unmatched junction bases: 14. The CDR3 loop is CASSSGNDRGVGGYTF. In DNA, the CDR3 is TGCGCCAGCAGCTCGGGCAATGACAGGGGCGTCGGTGGCTACACCTTC.

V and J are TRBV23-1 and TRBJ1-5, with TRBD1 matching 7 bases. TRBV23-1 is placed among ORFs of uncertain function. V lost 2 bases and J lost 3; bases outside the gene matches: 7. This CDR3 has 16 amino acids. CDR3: CASSQDPQGINQPQHF. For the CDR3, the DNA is TGCGCCAGCAGTCAAGATCCACAGGGGATCAATCAGCCCCAGCATTTT.

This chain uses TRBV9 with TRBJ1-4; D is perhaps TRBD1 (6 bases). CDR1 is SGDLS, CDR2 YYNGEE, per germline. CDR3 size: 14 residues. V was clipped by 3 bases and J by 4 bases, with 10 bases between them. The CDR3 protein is CASSETGVNEKLFF. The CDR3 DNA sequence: TGTGCCAGCAGCGAGACAGGAGTTAATGAAAAACTGTTTTTT.

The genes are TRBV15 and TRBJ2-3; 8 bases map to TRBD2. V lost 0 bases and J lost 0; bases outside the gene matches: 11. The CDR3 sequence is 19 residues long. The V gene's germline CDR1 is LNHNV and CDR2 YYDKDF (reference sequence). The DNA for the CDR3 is TGTGCCACCAGCAGAGACCCGACCCCCGGGGGGGGGAGCACAGATACGCAGTATTTT. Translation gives CATSRDPTPGGGSTDTQYF.

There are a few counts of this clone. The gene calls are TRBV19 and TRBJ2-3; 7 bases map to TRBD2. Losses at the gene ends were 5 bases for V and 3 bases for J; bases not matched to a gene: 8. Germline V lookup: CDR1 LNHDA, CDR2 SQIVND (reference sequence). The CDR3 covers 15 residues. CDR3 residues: CASSRWGRETDTQYF. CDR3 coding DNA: TGTGCCAGTAGTCGCTGGGGGAGGGAGACAGATACGCAGTATTTT.

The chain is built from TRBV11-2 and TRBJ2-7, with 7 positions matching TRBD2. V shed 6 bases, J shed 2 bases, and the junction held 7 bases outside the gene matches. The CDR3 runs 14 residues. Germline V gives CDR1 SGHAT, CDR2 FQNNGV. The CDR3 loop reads CASSREAGAYEQYV. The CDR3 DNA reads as TGTGCCAGCAGTCGGGAGGCGGGCGCCTACGAGCAGTACGTC.

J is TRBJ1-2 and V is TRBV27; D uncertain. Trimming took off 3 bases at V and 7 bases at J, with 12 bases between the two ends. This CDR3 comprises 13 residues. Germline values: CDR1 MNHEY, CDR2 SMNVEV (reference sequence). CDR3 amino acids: CASSFNRGSGYTF. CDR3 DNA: TGTGCCAGCAGTTTCAACCGAGGGTCTGGCTACACCTTC.